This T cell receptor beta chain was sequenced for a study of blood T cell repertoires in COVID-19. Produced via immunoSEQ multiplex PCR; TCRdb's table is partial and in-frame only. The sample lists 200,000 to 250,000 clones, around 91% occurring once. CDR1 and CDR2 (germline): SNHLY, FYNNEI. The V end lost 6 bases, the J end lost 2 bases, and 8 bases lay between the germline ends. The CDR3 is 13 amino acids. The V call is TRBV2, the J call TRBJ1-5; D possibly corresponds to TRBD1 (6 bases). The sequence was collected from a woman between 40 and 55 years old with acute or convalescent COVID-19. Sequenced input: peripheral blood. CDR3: CASSRGGNQPQHF. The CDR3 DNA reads TGTGCCAGCAGCAGGGGTGGCAATCAGCCCCAGCATTTT. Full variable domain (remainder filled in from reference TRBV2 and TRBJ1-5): EPEVTQTPSHQVTQMGQEVILRCVPISNHLYFYWYRQILGQKVEFLVSFYNNEISEKSEIFDDQFSVERPDGSNFTLKIRSTKLEDSAMYFCASSRGGNQPQHFGDGTRLSIL.